The clone carrying this T cell receptor (beta chain) was seen ten or more times. The germline gives CDR1 SGHRS, CDR2 YFSETQ. This CDR3 spans 15 amino acids. J gave up 6 bases and V 1 base, and 7 bases lay outside the gene matches. The data belong to a study of CD8 T cells in ankylosing spondylitis. TCRdb reprocessed the 5' RACE reads with MiXCR, giving one entry per CDR3 protein. The data contain 150,000 to 200,000 distinct CDR3 sequences, around 10% of them seen just once; the ten biggest clones take up around 29%. The sequence derives from a male donor with ankylosing spondylitis or in good health (not recorded which). The chain couples TRBV5-1 to TRBJ2-7, with 10 bases that match TRBD2. The sample was blood, either unsorted or a sorted T cell fraction (not recorded which). The DNA for the CDR3 is TGCGCCAGCAGCTTGAGCGGGGGGGTCCCCCTCGAGCAGTACTTC. Its protein is CASSLSGGVPLEQYF.